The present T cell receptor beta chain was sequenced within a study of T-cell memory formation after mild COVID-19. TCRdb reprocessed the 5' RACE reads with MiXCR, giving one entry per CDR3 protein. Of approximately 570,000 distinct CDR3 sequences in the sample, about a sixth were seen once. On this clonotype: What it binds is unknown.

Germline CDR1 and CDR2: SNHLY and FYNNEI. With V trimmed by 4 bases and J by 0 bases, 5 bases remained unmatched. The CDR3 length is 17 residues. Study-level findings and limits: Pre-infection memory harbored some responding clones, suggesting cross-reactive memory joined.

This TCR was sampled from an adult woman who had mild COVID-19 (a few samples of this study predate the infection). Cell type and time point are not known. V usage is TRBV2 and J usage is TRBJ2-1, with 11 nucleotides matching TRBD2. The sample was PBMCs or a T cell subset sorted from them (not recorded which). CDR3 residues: CASSVSGRENSYNEQFF. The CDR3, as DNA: TGTGCCAGCAGTGTTAGCGGGAGGGAGAACTCCTACAATGAGCAGTTCTTC.